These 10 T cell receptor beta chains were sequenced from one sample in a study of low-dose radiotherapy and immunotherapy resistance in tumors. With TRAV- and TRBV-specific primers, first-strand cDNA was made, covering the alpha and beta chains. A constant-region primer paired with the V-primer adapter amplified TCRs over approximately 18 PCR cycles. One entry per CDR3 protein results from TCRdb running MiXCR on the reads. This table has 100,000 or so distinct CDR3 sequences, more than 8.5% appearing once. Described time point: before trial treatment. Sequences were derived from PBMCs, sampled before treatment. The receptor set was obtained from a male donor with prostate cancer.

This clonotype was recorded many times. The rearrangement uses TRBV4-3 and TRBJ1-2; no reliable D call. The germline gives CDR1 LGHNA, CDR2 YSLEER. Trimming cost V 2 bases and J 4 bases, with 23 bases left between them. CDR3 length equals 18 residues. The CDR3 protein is CASSQWYPSDRIGYGYTF. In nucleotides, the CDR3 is TGCGCCAGCAGCCAATGGTACCCATCAGATAGAATCGGCTATGGCTACACCTTC.

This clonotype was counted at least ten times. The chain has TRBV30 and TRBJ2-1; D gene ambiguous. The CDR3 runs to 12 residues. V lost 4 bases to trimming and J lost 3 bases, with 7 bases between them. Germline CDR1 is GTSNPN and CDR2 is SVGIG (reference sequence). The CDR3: CAWNQNYNEQFF. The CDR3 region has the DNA TGTGCCTGGAATCAGAACTACAATGAGCAGTTCTTC.

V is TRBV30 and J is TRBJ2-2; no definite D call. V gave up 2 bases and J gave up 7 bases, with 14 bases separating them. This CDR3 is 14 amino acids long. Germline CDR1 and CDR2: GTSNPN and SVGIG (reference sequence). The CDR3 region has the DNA TGTGCCTGGAGTAAAAGGGATAGGGACGGGGAGCTGTTTTTT. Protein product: CAWSKRDRDGELFF.

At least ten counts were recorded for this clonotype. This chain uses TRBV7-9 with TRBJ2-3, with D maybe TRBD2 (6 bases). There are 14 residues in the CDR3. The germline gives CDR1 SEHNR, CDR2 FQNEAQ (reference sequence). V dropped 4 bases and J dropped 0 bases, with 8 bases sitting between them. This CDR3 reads CASSSAGSTDTQYF. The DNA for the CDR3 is TGTGCCAGCAGCTCAGCGGGTAGCACAGATACGCAGTATTTT.

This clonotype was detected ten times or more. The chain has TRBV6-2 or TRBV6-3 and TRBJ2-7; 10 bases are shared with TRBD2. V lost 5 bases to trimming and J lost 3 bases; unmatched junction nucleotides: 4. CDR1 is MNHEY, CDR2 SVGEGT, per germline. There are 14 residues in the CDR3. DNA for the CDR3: TGTGCCAGCAGTGACGCTAGCGGGAGCTACGAGCAGTACTTC. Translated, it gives CASSDASGSYEQYF.

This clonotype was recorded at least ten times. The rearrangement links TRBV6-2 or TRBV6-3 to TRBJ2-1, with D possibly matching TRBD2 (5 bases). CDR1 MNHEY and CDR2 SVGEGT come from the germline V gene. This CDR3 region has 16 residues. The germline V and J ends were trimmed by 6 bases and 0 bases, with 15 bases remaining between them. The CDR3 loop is CASRARGGGSYNEQFF. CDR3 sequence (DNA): TGTGCCAGCAGGGCAAGAGGCGGAGGCTCCTACAATGAGCAGTTCTTC.

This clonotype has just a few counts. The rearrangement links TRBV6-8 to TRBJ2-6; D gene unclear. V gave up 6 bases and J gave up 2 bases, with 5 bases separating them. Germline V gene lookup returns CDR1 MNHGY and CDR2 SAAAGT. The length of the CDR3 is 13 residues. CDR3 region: CASRVAGANVLTF. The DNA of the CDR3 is TGTGCCAGCAGGGTCGCTGGGGCCAACGTCCTGACTTTC.

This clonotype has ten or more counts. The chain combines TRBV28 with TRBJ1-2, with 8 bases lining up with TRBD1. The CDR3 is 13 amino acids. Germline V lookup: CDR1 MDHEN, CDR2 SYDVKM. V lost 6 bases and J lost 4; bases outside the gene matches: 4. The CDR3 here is CASSLGQVYGYTF. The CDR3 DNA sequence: TGTGCCAGCAGCCTGGGACAGGTCTATGGCTACACCTTC.

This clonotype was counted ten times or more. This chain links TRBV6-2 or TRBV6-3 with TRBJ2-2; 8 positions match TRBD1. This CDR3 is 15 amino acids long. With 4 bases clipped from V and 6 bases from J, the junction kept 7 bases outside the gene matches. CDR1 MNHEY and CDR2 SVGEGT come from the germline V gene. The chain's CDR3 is CASSSDRGRAGELFF. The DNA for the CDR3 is TGTGCCAGCAGTTCAGACAGGGGAAGGGCCGGGGAGCTGTTTTTT.

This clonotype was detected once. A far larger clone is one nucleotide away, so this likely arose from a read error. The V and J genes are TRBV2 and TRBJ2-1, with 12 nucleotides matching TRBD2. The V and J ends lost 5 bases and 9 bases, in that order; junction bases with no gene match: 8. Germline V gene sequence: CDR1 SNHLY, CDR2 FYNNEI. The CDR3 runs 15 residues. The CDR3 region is CASSQLTSGSGEQFF. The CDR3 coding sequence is TGTGCCAGCAGTCAACTGACTAGCGGGAGCGGTGAGCAGTTCTTC.